The 15 T cell receptor beta chains given below trace back to one sample, sequenced in a study of OX40 agonist ivuxolimab in advanced cancers. Measured with immunoSEQ multiplex PCR; TCRdb has only the in-frame clones, and not every one. The profile shows 50,000 or so clones, approximately 81% of them singletons. Source: CD4+ or CD8+ T cells sorted from blood, taken in a trial of the OX40 agonist ivuxolimab. Every receptor here comes from an adult with an advanced solid tumor such as melanoma, head and neck, liver or kidney cancer.

The gene calls are TRBV4-1 and TRBJ2-7, with 14 positions matching TRBD2. The CDR3 totals 21 residues. Germline V lookup: CDR1 MGHRA, CDR2 YSYEKL. The ends lost 0 bases at V and 2 bases at J; junction bases unmatched: 15. For the CDR3, the DNA is TGCGCCAGCAGCCAAGAATACGCCGGGACTCCGGGACTAGCGGGAGCCTACGAGCAGTACTTC. Its translation: CASSQEYAGTPGLAGAYEQYF.

The rearrangement links TRBV4-1 to TRBJ2-2; D perhaps matches TRBD1 (5 bases). The germline CDR1 and CDR2 sequences are MGHRA and YSYEKL. V lost 7 bases to trimming and J lost 1 base, with 10 bases between them. This CDR3 has 14 amino acids. The CDR3: CASTRVENTGELFF. Here the CDR3 DNA reads TGCGCCAGCACCAGGGTGGAGAACACCGGGGAGCTGTTTTTT.

A single count supports this clone. The CDR3 coding sequence is TGTGCCAGCAGATCGGCCGGGACAGGGACCTACGAGCAGTACTTC. This codes for CASRSAGTGTYEQYF. This chain connects TRBV5-4 to TRBJ2-7; 9 bases are shared with TRBD1. CDR3 length equals 15 residues. The germline V gene encodes CDR1 SGHNT and CDR2 YYREEE (reference sequence). V shed 5 bases and J 2 bases; nucleotides not matched to a gene: 8.

The V call is TRBV30, the J call TRBJ2-5; D possibly corresponds to TRBD2 (5 bases). The end of the DNA aligns better with TRBJ2-7, so the J call may be wrong. The germline V gene encodes CDR1 GTSNPN and CDR2 SVGIG (reference sequence). CDR3 length: 14 amino acids. In nucleotides, the CDR3 is TGTGCCTGGAGAAGGACTGGGTATGCACCCGAGCAGTACTTC. Translated, it gives CAWRRTGYAPEQYF.

The chain uses TRBV11-2 and TRBJ2-2; no clear D gene. CDR3 size: 15 residues. V lost 7 bases and J 0 bases, leaving 12 bases between the germline ends. CDR1 is SGHAT, CDR2 FQNNGV, per germline. This CDR3 is CASNRGGANTGELFF. CDR3 sequence (DNA): TGTGCCAGCAACCGTGGTGGCGCGAACACCGGGGAGCTGTTTTTT.

This clone appeared a few times. The gene calls are TRBV30 and TRBJ1-2, with D maybe TRBD1 (6 bases). This CDR3 region has 15 residues. Trimming left V 3 bases short and J 4 bases short, with 18 bases between. CDR1 is GTSNPN, CDR2 SVGIG, per germline (reference sequence). This CDR3 is CAWSPVGAPSYGYTF. CDR3 in DNA: TGTGCCTGGAGCCCAGTGGGGGCGCCCAGCTATGGCTACACCTTC.

The chain couples TRBV30 to TRBJ1-1; D is unresolved. Trimming shortened V by 2 bases and J by 6 bases, and 13 bases separated the two germline ends. This CDR3 is 13 amino acids long. Germline values: CDR1 GTSNPN, CDR2 SVGIG (reference sequence). The DNA of the CDR3 is TGTGCCTGGAGTAAAACGTGGGCGTCTGAAGCTTTCTTT. It encodes CAWSKTWASEAFF.

The chain uses TRBV11-3 and TRBJ2-3, with D unresolved. This CDR3 spans 15 amino acids. V lost 1 base and J 3 bases, leaving 11 bases between the germline ends. Germline-derived CDR1 and CDR2 are SGHNT and YENEEA. CDR3 nucleotide sequence: TGTGCCAGCAGCTTAGGAGGCGGCTTAACAGATACGCAGTATTTT. Amino acids: CASSLGGGLTDTQYF.

Only one count was recorded for this clone. The CDR3 DNA is TGTGCCTGGAGTGCCAGTCGGGGGCCTTCCCACTATGGCTACACCTTC. Its protein product is CAWSASRGPSHYGYTF. The chain carries TRBV30 and TRBJ1-2, with D perhaps matching TRBD1 (6 bases). The germline gives CDR1 GTSNPN, CDR2 SVGIG (reference sequence). Trimming removed 1 base at V and 3 bases at J, with 18 bases between. This CDR3 spans 16 amino acids.

The CDR3 loop reads CASSSGDRVYGYTF. The CDR3 DNA sequence: TGTGCCAGCAGTTCAGGGGACAGGGTATATGGCTACACCTTC. This chain connects TRBV27 to TRBJ1-2, with 9 bases aligning to TRBD1. Germline V gene sequence: CDR1 MNHEY, CDR2 SMNVEV (reference sequence). V lost 4 bases and J lost 5; bases outside the gene matches: 5. The CDR3 loop spans 14 amino acids.

The rearrangement joins TRBV7-9 to TRBJ2-3; the match to TRBD1 covers 7 bases. The CDR3 is 14 residues long. Per the germline V gene, CDR1 is SEHNR and CDR2 is FQNEAQ (reference sequence). Trimming removed 3 bases from V and 5 bases from J; junction bases left unmatched: 5. The CDR3 DNA follows: TGTGCCAGCAGCTTGGCAACAGGGGTAGATACGCAGTATTTT. Protein product: CASSLATGVDTQYF.

The chain has TRBV5-4 and TRBJ2-7, with D perhaps matching TRBD2 (7 bases). Trimming shortened V by 10 bases and J by 0 bases, and 14 bases separated the two germline ends. The CDR3 extends over 13 amino acids. Germline lookup yields CDR1 SGHNT and CDR2 YYREEE (reference sequence). The CDR3 DNA reads as TGTGCCGTCGGGGAGGGGGTCTCCTACGAGCAGTACTTC. Translating gives CAVGEGVSYEQYF.

V is TRBV11-2 and J is TRBJ2-7, with D perhaps TRBD2 (6 bases). V lost 0 bases to trimming and J lost 5 bases, with 17 bases between them. CDR1 is SGHAT and CDR2 is FQNNGV in the germline V gene. The CDR3 covers 16 residues. This CDR3 reads CASSLDLNSGANEQYF. Here the CDR3 DNA reads TGTGCCAGCAGCTTAGATCTTAATAGCGGAGCTAACGAGCAGTACTTC.

V and J are TRBV30 and TRBJ2-1; 7 bases line up with TRBD1. The germline V gene encodes CDR1 GTSNPN and CDR2 SVGIG (reference sequence). This CDR3 region has 12 residues. Germline trimming cut 8 bases from V and 8 bases from J; bases unmatched to any gene: 9. CDR3 in amino acids: CAGSDRVDEQFF. As DNA, the CDR3 is TGTGCCGGATCCGACAGGGTGGATGAGCAGTTCTTC.

CDR3 DNA: TGTGCCAGCAGCTTAGGGGGGATAAGCACAGATACGCAGTATTTT. Translated, it gives CASSLGGISTDTQYF. The V call is TRBV7-3, the J call TRBJ2-3; a weak D match, TRBD2 (6 bases). V was cut by 2 bases and J by 0 bases, with 9 bases left in between. Germline V CDR1 and CDR2: SGHTA, FQGTGA. The CDR3 runs 15 residues.